This record covers a single T cell receptor beta chain. The antigen remains undetermined. The sample belongs to a study of T cell responses to AZD1222 COVID-19 vaccine. Study results and limitations: Baseline testing showed seropositivity in only six AZD1222 recipients. After two AZD1222 doses, spike-specific TCR breadth and depth rose versus day 0.

The data were produced by immunoSEQ multiplex PCR, yet TCRdb's version contains in-frame clones alone and is incomplete. The table has tens of thousands of clones, around 91% seen once. The CDR3 contains 16 residues. CDR1 is SGHRS and CDR2 is YFSETQ in the germline V gene. Trimming removed 4 bases from V and 8 bases from J; junction bases left unmatched: 9. This rearrangement joins TRBV5-1 to TRBJ2-1; 13 bases match TRBD2. This receptor was obtained from an adult in good health. Source: peripheral blood, taken on day 0 of AZD1222 vaccination. This CDR3 reads CASSQGLAGFIDEQFF. The CDR3 region has the DNA TGCGCCAGCAGCCAGGGACTAGCGGGGTTCATTGATGAGCAGTTCTTC.